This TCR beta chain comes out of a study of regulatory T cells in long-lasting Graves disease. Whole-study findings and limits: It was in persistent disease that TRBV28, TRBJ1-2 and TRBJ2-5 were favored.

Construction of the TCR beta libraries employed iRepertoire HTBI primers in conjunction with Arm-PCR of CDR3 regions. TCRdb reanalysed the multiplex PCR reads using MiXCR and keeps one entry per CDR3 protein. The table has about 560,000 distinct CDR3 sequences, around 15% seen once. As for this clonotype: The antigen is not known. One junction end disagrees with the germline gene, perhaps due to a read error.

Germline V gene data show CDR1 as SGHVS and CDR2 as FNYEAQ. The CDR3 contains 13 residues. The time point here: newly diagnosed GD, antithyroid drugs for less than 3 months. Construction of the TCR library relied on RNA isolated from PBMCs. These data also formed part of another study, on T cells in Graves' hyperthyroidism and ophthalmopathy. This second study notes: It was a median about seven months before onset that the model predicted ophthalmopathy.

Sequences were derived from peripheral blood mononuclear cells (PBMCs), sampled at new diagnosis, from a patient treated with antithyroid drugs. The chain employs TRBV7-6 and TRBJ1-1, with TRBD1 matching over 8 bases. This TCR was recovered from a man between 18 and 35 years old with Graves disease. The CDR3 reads CTSSPTGGTEAFF. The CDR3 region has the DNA TGTACCAGCAGTCCAACAGGGGGCACTGAAGCTTTCTTT.